These T cell receptor beta chains were read from a single sample in a study of response to subunit inactivated influenza vaccine. MiXCR, run by TCRdb on the RT-PCR reads, gives a single entry per CDR3 protein. Among around 850,000 distinct CDR3 sequences listed, roughly 18% were seen once. The specimen was PBMCs from blood, collected roughly 5 days after vaccination. The receptors were gathered from a man aged 50 to 60 who received an inactivated influenza vaccine. The CDR3 runs from the conserved cysteine through the conserved F or W. The D gene is left open where the match is weak. Clone size appears in some rows only: once, few, many, or a class for an expanded clone.

cdr3_aa	cdr3_nt	v_call	j_call	d_call	cdr3_length	clone_size
CASSASGQANGYTF	TGTGCCAGCAGCGCCTCGGGACAGGCAAATGGCTACACCTTC	TRBV5-6	TRBJ1-2	TRBD1	14	-
CAVNGPDRGTDTQYF	TGTGCCGTAAACGGTCCGGACAGGGGCACAGATACGCAGTATTTT	TRBV12-3/TRBV12-4	TRBJ2-3	TRBD1	15	-
CASSYEANYGYTF	TGTGCCAGCAGTTACGAGGCAAACTATGGCTACACCTTC	TRBV6-5	TRBJ1-2	-	13	-
CASSSPLGQLVYGYTF	TGTGCCAGCAGTTCCCCCCTCGGACAACTAGTCTATGGCTACACCTTC	TRBV27	TRBJ1-2	-	16	few
CAWNEGISYNEQFF	TGTGCCTGGAATGAGGGTATCTCCTACAATGAGCAGTTCTTC	TRBV30	TRBJ2-1	-	14	few
CASSGGPQTEAFF	TGCGCCAGCAGCGGGGGGCCTCAAACTGAAGCTTTCTTT	TRBV5-1	TRBJ1-1	-	13	few
CASSERGTTGYTF	TGTGCCAGCAGTGAGCGGGGAACCACAGGCTACACCTTC	TRBV2	TRBJ1-2	-	13	few
CASSLEQTSNTGELFF	TGCGCCAGCAGCTTGGAACAGACATCGAACACCGGGGAGCTGTTTTTT	TRBV5-1	TRBJ2-2	-	16	-
CASSQDMAANTDTQYF	TGTGCCAGCAGCCAAGATATGGCAGCAAACACAGATACGCAGTATTTT	TRBV14	TRBJ2-3	-	16	many
CASSQDPQGDQPQHF	TGCGCCAGCAGCCAAGATCCCCAGGGGGATCAGCCCCAGCATTTT	TRBV4-3	TRBJ1-5	TRBD1	15	-
CASSLATYQETQYF	TGTGCCAGCAGCTTAGCAACGTACCAAGAGACCCAGTACTTC	TRBV11-2	TRBJ2-5	-	14	-
CSATKGNTEAFF	TGCAGTGCTACGAAAGGGAACACTGAAGCTTTCTTT	TRBV20-1	TRBJ1-1	-	12	-
CASSLSWEDGNQPQHF	TGTGCCAGCAGCTTGTCATGGGAGGATGGCAATCAGCCCCAGCATTTT	TRBV7-9	TRBJ1-5	-	16	many
CAWKSKRTGELFF	TGTGCCTGGAAGAGTAAAAGGACCGGGGAGCTGTTTTTT	TRBV21-1	TRBJ2-2	-	13	-
CASSNPWRGVVRRETQYF	TGTGCCAGCAGCAACCCCTGGCGGGGGGTTGTTCGGCGAGAGACCCAGTACTTC	TRBV6-4	TRBJ2-5	TRBD2	18	-